This T cell receptor (beta chain) is drawn from a study of T cells in Graves' hyperthyroidism and ophthalmopathy. The CDR3 sequence is 14 residues long. Looked up from germline, CDR1 is MNHEY and CDR2 is SMNVEV (reference sequence). V lost 0 bases and J lost 0, with 6 bases in between. The investigators amplified TCR beta CDR3 regions from RNA transcripts. Using the HTBI primer set, a first-round RT-PCR was run on the TCR CDR3. TCRdb used MiXCR to reprocess the multiplex PCR reads, holding one entry per CDR3 protein. The sample lists hundreds of thousands of distinct CDR3 sequences; approximately 14% were seen once. Together with thyroid ultrasound, orbital computed tomography, serum thyroxine and TRAb, clinical symptoms were used for diagnoses. Ten or more counts support this clonotype.

The chain has TRBV27 and TRBJ2-7; D not certain. The clonotype was recovered from a woman between 18 and 29 years old with Graves' hyperthyroidism. Sequencing used blood. The CDR3 spells CASSLSYNSYEQYF. As DNA, the CDR3 is TGTGCCAGCAGTTTATCCTACAACTCCTACGAGCAGTACTTC.